This is a list of T cell receptor beta chains from one sample in a study of cytomegalovirus exposure and HLA in healthy donors. The table came from immunoSEQ multiplex PCR; TCRdb's copy has only in-frame clones and leaves some out. The table has some 180,000 clones, roughly 70% seen once. The sample was PBMCs. The receptor set was obtained from a male donor in good health and CMV-seronegative. The CDR3 runs from the conserved cysteine through the conserved F or W. The D gene is left open where the match is weak. Not every row has a clone size; where given, it reads once, few, many or a size class.

CDR3 protein	CDR3 DNA	clone size	D gene	J gene	CDR3 length	V gene
CASSVEGEDTEAFF	TGTGCCAGCAGCGTAGAGGGGGAAGACACTGAAGCTTTCTTT	.	.	TRBJ1-1	14	TRBV9
CASSIDRVGGNTEAFF	TGCGCCAGCAGCATCGACAGGGTTGGGGGTAACACTGAAGCTTTCTTT	.	TRBD1	TRBJ1-1	16	TRBV10-1
CASSPSGTSGFYNEQFF	TGTGCCAGCTCACCCTCCGGGACTAGCGGATTTTACAATGAGCAGTTCTTC	few	TRBD2	TRBJ2-1	17	TRBV18
CASSVRGEASYEQYF	TGTGCCAGCAGCGTACGGGGAGAAGCCTCCTACGAGCAGTACTTC	.	.	TRBJ2-7	15	TRBV9
CASVPPLRTALRTGNTIYF	TGTGCTAGTGTTCCCCCTCTTAGGACAGCACTAAGAACAGGAAACACCATATATTTT	.	.	TRBJ1-3	19	TRBV12-5
CASGPLSGETQYF	TGTGCCAGTGGCCCTCTCTCAGGGGAGACCCAGTACTTC	.	.	TRBJ2-5	13	TRBV6-5
CASKLDRGNQPQHF	TGTGCCAGCAAATTAGACAGGGGAAATCAGCCCCAGCATTTT	.	TRBD1	TRBJ1-5	14	TRBV6-6
CASSSGSDTEAFF	TGCGCCAGCAGCTCCGGGAGTGACACTGAAGCTTTCTTT	once	.	TRBJ1-1	13	TRBV5-1
CASTTGNSYEQYF	TGTGCCAGTACGACAGGGAATAGTTACGAGCAGTACTTC	.	TRBD1	TRBJ2-7	13	TRBV19
CASSMGTGRFYEQYF	TGTGCCAGTAGTATGGGGACAGGAAGGTTCTACGAGCAGTACTTC	.	TRBD1	TRBJ2-7	15	TRBV19
CASSSGQGIEQFF	TGTGCCAGCAGCTCTGGACAGGGGATTGAGCAGTTCTTC	.	TRBD1	TRBJ2-1	13	TRBV13
CASSYSSAGRYEQYF	TGTGCCAGCAGTTACTCGTCGGCAGGTCGCTACGAGCAGTACTTC	.	.	TRBJ2-7	15	TRBV6-6
CAWRGQGNSPLHF	TGTGCCTGGAGGGGACAGGGGAATTCACCCCTCCACTTT	few	TRBD1	TRBJ1-6	13	TRBV30
CASSFLEWGDYGYTF	TGTGCCAGCAGTTTCCTTGAGTGGGGGGACTATGGCTACACCTTC	few	.	TRBJ1-2	15	TRBV28
CASSYSAGYQPQHF	TGTGCCAGCAGTTATAGTGCAGGGTATCAGCCCCAGCATTTT	few	.	TRBJ1-5	14	TRBV6-6
CASAYSGVNEQFF	TGCGCCAGCGCCTATTCGGGAGTTAATGAGCAGTTCTTC	few	.	TRBJ2-1	13	TRBV5-1
CASREYSNQPQHF	TGCGCCAGCAGGGAATATAGCAATCAGCCCCAGCATTTT	.	.	TRBJ1-5	13	TRBV2
CASSRDRVNYGYTF	TGTGCCAGCAGTAGGGACAGGGTGAACTATGGCTACACCTTC	.	TRBD1	TRBJ1-2	14	TRBV6-1
CASSPARGEQYF	TGTGCCAGCAGTCCTGCCCGGGGAGAGCAGTACTTC	once	.	TRBJ2-7	12	TRBV6-5
CASSLSLGGGRGQYF	TGTGCCAGCAGTTTATCTCTGGGGGGTGGCAGAGGGCAGTACTTC	once	.	TRBJ2-7	15	TRBV27
CASSGRVEETQYF	TGTGCCAGCAGTGGCCGGGTGGAAGAGACCCAGTACTTC	.	.	TRBJ2-5	13	TRBV6-1
CASSSSSLAKNIQYF	TGTGCCAGCAGTTCTTCTTCCCTAGCCAAAAACATTCAGTACTTC	once	.	TRBJ2-4	15	TRBV6-5
CASSLGTGDQPQHF	TGCGCCAGCAGCTTGGGGACAGGGGATCAGCCCCAGCATTTT	once	TRBD1	TRBJ1-5	14	TRBV5-1
CASRTSGIAEQYF	TGTGCCAGCCGGACTAGCGGGATTGCCGAGCAGTACTTC	.	TRBD2	TRBJ2-7	13	TRBV6-6
CASSVQGALSPLHF	TGTGCCAGCAGCGTACAGGGGGCTCTGTCACCCCTCCACTTT	once	TRBD1	TRBJ1-6	14	TRBV7-9
CASSKSEGYTDTQYF	TGTGCCAGTAGCAAGTCGGAGGGGTACACAGATACGCAGTATTTT	.	.	TRBJ2-3	15	TRBV19
CASRWTGGEKLFF	TGTGCCAGCAGGTGGACAGGGGGGGAAAAACTGTTTTTT	once	TRBD1	TRBJ1-4	13	TRBV28
CATSRGGAYQPQHF	TGTGCCACCAGCAGAGGCGGGGCCTATCAGCCCCAGCATTTT	.	.	TRBJ1-5	14	TRBV15
CASSPDSAYEQYF	TGTGCCAGCAGTCCGGACAGCGCCTACGAGCAGTACTTC	.	.	TRBJ2-7	13	TRBV11-2
CASSSPSRGGNTIYF	TGTGCCAGCAGTTCCCCCAGCAGGGGAGGAAACACCATATATTTT	.	.	TRBJ1-3	15	TRBV6-5
CASRPGLAGHEQFF	TGTGCCAGCAGGCCGGGACTAGCGGGACATGAGCAGTTCTTC	few	TRBD2	TRBJ2-1	14	TRBV2
CAWTLGGADTQYF	TGTGCCTGGACCCTAGGCGGGGCAGATACGCAGTATTTT	.	.	TRBJ2-3	13	TRBV30
CASSLEAGGTMGQFF	TGTGCCAGCAGCTTAGAGGCGGGAGGAACAATGGGGCAGTTCTTC	.	TRBD2	TRBJ2-1	15	TRBV7-8
CASSLTGTGIYNEQFF	TGCGCCAGCAGCTTAACCGGGACAGGGATCTACAATGAGCAGTTCTTC	.	TRBD1	TRBJ2-1	16	TRBV5-1
CASRPNPGGQPQHF	TGCGCCAGCAGACCGAACCCGGGGGGGCAGCCCCAGCATTTT	.	.	TRBJ1-5	14	TRBV5-1
CASSLDRSIHNEQFF	TGTGCCAGCAGCTTAGATCGCTCTATTCATAATGAGCAGTTCTTC	.	.	TRBJ2-1	15	TRBV7-2
CASSEASSGGHQPQHF	TGTGCCAGCAGTGAAGCATCGTCAGGGGGCCATCAGCCCCAGCATTTT	.	TRBD1	TRBJ1-5	16	TRBV6-1
CAWTHGGAQHF	TGTGCCTGGACGCACGGGGGGGCCCAGCATTTT	once	.	TRBJ1-5	11	TRBV30
CASSYVGTSYEQYF	TGTGCCAGCAGTTATGTGGGGACTAGCTACGAGCAGTACTTC	few	TRBD2	TRBJ2-7	14	TRBV6-5
CASSQGSTYEQYF	TGCGCCAGCAGCCAAGGTTCAACCTACGAGCAGTACTTC	.	.	TRBJ2-7	13	TRBV4-1
CASSLGGGTEAFF	TGTGCCAGCAGCTTGGGGGGGGGAACTGAAGCTTTCTTT	.	.	TRBJ1-1	13	TRBV5-5
CASSDIQNYGYTF	TGTGCCAGCAGTGATATTCAGAACTATGGCTACACCTTC	.	.	TRBJ1-2	13	TRBV2
CASGFGNSPLHF	TGTGCTAGTGGTTTCGGGAATTCACCCCTCCACTTT	.	.	TRBJ1-6	12	TRBV12-5
CSAGQYGYTF	TGCAGTGCTGGACAGTATGGCTACACCTTC	.	.	TRBJ1-2	10	TRBV20-1
CASSQDRGGLYNEQFF	TGCGCCAGCAGCCAAGATAGAGGAGGACTGTACAATGAGCAGTTCTTC	.	.	TRBJ2-1	16	TRBV4-3
CAWAQGGNQPQHF	TGTGCCTGGGCGCAGGGTGGCAATCAGCCCCAGCATTTT	.	.	TRBJ1-5	13	TRBV30
CASSPWGSGSGTDTQYF	TGTGCCAGCAGCCCCTGGGGTAGCGGGAGTGGCACAGATACGCAGTATTTT	.	TRBD2	TRBJ2-3	17	TRBV7-6
CASSIKAGGAYNEQFF	TGCGCCAGCAGCATCAAAGCAGGGGGTGCCTACAATGAGCAGTTCTTC	.	TRBD1	TRBJ2-1	16	TRBV5-1
CASIPGGYTEAFF	TGTGCCAGCATCCCAGGGGGCTACACTGAAGCTTTCTTT	.	TRBD1	TRBJ1-1	13	TRBV28
CASSVALAEEEQFF	TGTGCCAGCAGCGTAGCACTAGCGGAAGAGGAGCAGTTCTTC	.	TRBD2	TRBJ2-1	14	TRBV9
CASGPGQNLHGNTIYF	TGTGCTAGTGGCCCCGGACAGAACCTGCATGGAAACACCATATATTTT	few	.	TRBJ1-3	16	TRBV12-5
CATAGGERSPQHF	TGTGCCACCGCGGGAGGGGAGAGGTCGCCCCAGCATTTT	.	.	TRBJ1-5	13	TRBV6-5
CASSLHGGVNTEAFF	TGTGCCAGCAGTCTACATGGGGGGGTGAACACTGAAGCTTTCTTT	.	.	TRBJ1-1	15	TRBV28
CASSAQTGGFAEAFF	TGTGCCAGCAGCGCTCAGACAGGGGGTTTCGCTGAAGCTTTCTTT	.	TRBD1	TRBJ1-1	15	TRBV4-2
CASSLPYRGSGNTIYF	TGTGCCAGCAGTTTACCCTACAGGGGCTCTGGAAACACCATATATTTT	.	TRBD1	TRBJ1-3	16	TRBV28